What follows are 15 T cell receptor beta chains derived from one specimen sequenced in a study of blood T cells in healthy people across ages. The use of a sample-barcoded 5' primer and a J-beta primer mix characterized a second PCR of 7 to 11 cycles. TCRdb called the 5' RACE reads again in MiXCR, with one record for every CDR3 protein. The data contain 1.5 million to 2 million distinct CDR3 sequences, 39% of them singletons. Input material: blood. These receptors were taken from a human donor in good health.

This chain joins TRBV18 and TRBJ2-1; D not resolved. CDR1 and CDR2 from the germline V gene are KGHSH and LQKENI. CDR3 size: 13 residues. Trimming left V 3 bases short and J 11 bases short, with 14 bases between. The CDR3 here is CASSPTDGNQQFF. DNA of the CDR3: TGTGCCAGCTCACCGACGGACGGAAATCAGCAGTTCTTC.

Only a few counts were recorded for this clonotype. The genes are TRBV27 and TRBJ1-5; TRBD1 is a possible D gene (5 bases). CDR1 is MNHEY, CDR2 SMNVEV, per germline (reference sequence). The CDR3 consists of 16 residues. The ends were cut back, 2 bases at V and 0 bases at J, with 11 bases in the middle. CDR3 sequence: CASSLIGGYSNQPQHF. The CDR3 DNA follows: TGTGCCAGCAGTTTAATTGGGGGATATAGCAATCAGCCCCAGCATTTT.

The chain links TRBV29-1 to TRBJ1-2; the D gene is possibly TRBD1 (5 bases). V lost 7 bases and J lost 6, with 12 bases in between. Germline CDR1 and CDR2: SQVTM and ANQGSEA. The CDR3 length is 11 residues. This chain's CDR3 is CSGQGVDGYTF. The CDR3 bases are TGCAGCGGGCAGGGTGTGGATGGCTACACCTTC.

This chain connects TRBV6-6 to TRBJ1-2; D unresolved. V shed 2 bases and J shed 5 bases, with 15 bases lying between them. There are 15 residues in the CDR3. From germline, CDR1 is MNHNY and CDR2 SVGAGI (reference sequence). In DNA form, the CDR3 reads TGTGCCAGCAGTTACGAATGGGCGGAAGCTTATGGCTACACCTTC. This encodes CASSYEWAEAYGYTF.

The gene calls are TRBV12-3 or TRBV12-4 and TRBJ1-5; possibly TRBD1 for D (6 bases). Trimming left V 5 bases short and J 4 bases short, with 12 bases between. This CDR3 is built from 14 residues. The CDR3 protein is CASSPQGRNQPQHF. CDR3 DNA: TGTGCCAGCAGTCCACAGGGAAGGAATCAGCCCCAGCATTTT.

J is TRBJ2-1 and V is TRBV6-6; 8 bases map to TRBD2. Germline V gene sequence: CDR1 MNHNY, CDR2 SVGAGI (reference sequence). The CDR3 is 15 residues long. V dropped 0 bases and J dropped 6; count of bases not matched to a gene: 4. Written as DNA, the CDR3 is TGTGCCAGCAGTTACTCGCGGGGGGCCACCAATGAGCAGTTCTTC. Protein sequence: CASSYSRGATNEQFF.

The chain recombines TRBV7-8 with TRBJ1-1; D unresolved. There are 15 residues in the CDR3. Germline CDR1 and CDR2: SGHVS and FQNEAQ. V was trimmed by 0 bases and J by 2 bases, leaving 10 bases between them. CDR3: CASSLAAGINTEAFF. The CDR3, as DNA: TGTGCCAGCAGCTTAGCTGCAGGTATAAACACTGAAGCTTTCTTT.

CDR3 residues: CSVYRGNSGNTIYF. Here the CDR3 DNA reads TGCAGCGTTTACAGGGGGAACTCTGGAAACACCATATATTTT. This chain uses TRBV29-1 with TRBJ1-3; 8 bases fit TRBD1. This CDR3 is 14 amino acids long. The germline V gene has CDR1 SQVTM and CDR2 ANQGSEA. V was pared by 5 bases and J by 0 bases, with 3 bases of the junction left unmatched.

The rearrangement joins TRBV4-2 to TRBJ2-1; 7 bases are a match to TRBD1. With V trimmed by 4 bases and J by 3 bases, 12 bases remained unmatched. CDR3 length: 17 amino acids. The germline CDR1 and CDR2 sequences are LGHNA and YNFKEQ. CDR3 DNA: TGTGCCAGCAGCCGAGGACAGGCTTATGGGGACTACAATGAGCAGTTCTTC. Translation: CASSRGQAYGDYNEQFF.

This clonotype was seen more than once but under ten times. This chain joins TRBV7-2 and TRBJ1-6, with D uncertain. The CDR3 loop spans 14 amino acids. V dropped 3 bases and J dropped 9 bases, with 12 bases sitting between them. The germline V gene encodes CDR1 SGHTA and CDR2 FQGNSA. As DNA, the CDR3 is TGTGCCAGCAGCTTCGGTCGACTTCTTTCACCCCTCCACTTT. Translated: CASSFGRLLSPLHF.

This clonotype was counted ten times or more. J is TRBJ2-7 and V is TRBV12-3 or TRBV12-4, with no clear D. V was pared by 6 bases and J by 3 bases, with 9 bases between. The CDR3 loop spans 12 amino acids. The chain's CDR3 is CASSPDNYEQYF. The DNA for the CDR3 is TGTGCCAGCAGCCCTGACAACTACGAGCAGTACTTC.

The V and J genes are TRBV20-1 and TRBJ2-3; 11 bases align to TRBD2. The CDR3 is made up of 15 amino acids. Germline V gene lookup returns CDR1 DFQATT and CDR2 SNEGSKA (reference sequence). V shed 3 bases and J 5 bases; nucleotides not matched to a gene: 7. In nucleotides, the CDR3 is TGCAGTGCTAGTGGGACTAGCGGCCTTGTAGATACGCAGTATTTT. Its protein is CSASGTSGLVDTQYF.

The chain has TRBV28 and TRBJ2-3; D unclear. Germline CDR1 is MDHEN and CDR2 is SYDVKM. V was pared by 5 bases and J by 5 bases, with 14 bases between. This CDR3 contains 14 residues. The DNA for the CDR3 is TGTGCCAGCAGTCTTCCCGGTACTCGAGATACGCAGTATTTT. Translated, it gives CASSLPGTRDTQYF.

The V and J genes are TRBV6-6 and TRBJ1-2; 8 bases map to TRBD1. The length of the CDR3 is 15 residues. Per the germline V gene, CDR1 is MNHNY and CDR2 is SVGAGI (reference sequence). J lost 7 bases, V lost 4 bases, and 11 bases had no gene match. CDR3: CASSLIPGQAVGYTF. CDR3 in DNA: TGTGCCAGCAGTTTAATCCCGGGACAGGCAGTTGGCTACACCTTC.

The genes are TRBV7-2 and TRBJ2-2; 9 nucleotides agree with TRBD2. This CDR3 comprises 15 residues. Losses at the gene ends were 1 base for V and 6 bases for J; bases not matched to a gene: 3. Per the germline V gene, CDR1 is SGHTA and CDR2 is FQGNSA. This CDR3 reads CASSLGLAAAGELFF. CDR3 DNA sequence: TGTGCCAGCAGCTTAGGACTAGCGGCAGCCGGGGAGCTGTTTTTT.